This is a list of T cell receptor beta chains from one sample in a study of control samples from healthy donors and cancer patients. Profiling relied on immunoSEQ multiplex PCR, and the TCRdb table lists in-frame clones only, not all of them. The data show approximately 65,000 clones, with over 85% seen just once and about a fifth held by the top ten. Sequencing was carried out using PBMCs. The receptors originated from a man aged 60 to 75 with lung cancer. The CDR3 runs from the conserved cysteine through the conserved F or W. The D gene is left open where the match is weak. Only some rows state a clone size, as once, few, many or a class for expanded clones.

abundance	v_gene	d_gene	j_gene	CDR3nt	CDR3aa
NA	TRBV6-6	NA	TRBJ1-2	TGTGCCAGCAGTCCTCCCACGGGATCGAAACTCTATGGCTACACCTTC	CASSPPTGSKLYGYTF
NA	TRBV6-6	TRBD1	TRBJ1-3	TGTGCCAGCACCGACAGGGGGCCTGGAAACACCATATATTTT	CASTDRGPGNTIYF
once	TRBV11-3	NA	TRBJ2-3	TGTGCCAGCAGCTCCCGAGGGACCGTAGATACGCAGTATTTT	CASSSRGTVDTQYF
NA	TRBV4-1	NA	TRBJ1-1	TGCGCCAGCAGCCATACCGGGGAGGAAGCTTTCTTT	CASSHTGEEAFF
medium-sized	TRBV6-6	TRBD1	TRBJ1-1	TGTGCCAGCAGTCCACTCGCGACAGGGGGAGGAATTGAAGCTTTCTTT	CASSPLATGGGIEAFF
NA	TRBV2	NA	TRBJ2-7	TGTGCCAGCATGCGTCAGGGGTTCCACGAGCAGTACTTC	CASMRQGFHEQYF
NA	TRBV3-1/TRBV3-2	NA	TRBJ1-4	TGTGCCAGCAGCCAAGGATACGAAAGACCCCTCTTTTTT	CASSQGYERPLFF
NA	TRBV30	NA	TRBJ2-1	TGTGCCTGGAGTGTAATGGTGGTCAGCCACTTTCCCGATGAGCAGTTCTTC	CAWSVMVVSHFPDEQFF
NA	TRBV9	NA	TRBJ1-1	TGTGCCAGCAGTGAGGGGTTTATGAACACTGAAGCTTTCTTT	CASSEGFMNTEAFF
NA	TRBV10-1	TRBD1	TRBJ1-5	TGCGCCAGCAGTGAGTCTTACGGGACAGGAGAATATAGCAATCAGCCCCAGCATTTT	CASSESYGTGEYSNQPQHF
NA	TRBV7-2	TRBD1	TRBJ2-1	TGTGCCAGCAGCCCGGACCGGGACAGCGTTTACAATGAGCAGTTCTTC	CASSPDRDSVYNEQFF
NA	TRBV20-1	NA	TRBJ2-1	TGCAGTGCTACTTTCAATGAGCAGTTCTTC	CSATFNEQFF
NA	TRBV28	TRBD1	TRBJ1-1	TGTGCCAGCAGTTTAGGGGGGGCAGGGGGCATGAACACTGAAGCTTTCTTT	CASSLGGAGGMNTEAFF
NA	TRBV6-5	NA	TRBJ2-3	TGTGCCAGCAGTTACTCGGGAGATACGCAGTATTTT	CASSYSGDTQYF
few	TRBV30	TRBD1	TRBJ2-2	TGTGCCTGGGGGACAGGGGCAGGGAACACCGGGGAGCTGTTTTTT	CAWGTGAGNTGELFF
NA	TRBV2	TRBD1	TRBJ2-2	TGTGCCAGGGGGACAGGGGGCGCCTTGAACACCGGGGAGCTGTTTTTT	CARGTGGALNTGELFF
NA	TRBV4-1	NA	TRBJ1-1	TGCGCCAGCAGCCAAGGGACAGCGGTGAACACTGAAGCTTTCTTT	CASSQGTAVNTEAFF
NA	TRBV20-1	TRBD1	TRBJ1-2	TGCAGTGCTAGTTCCAGGGGGGGCTATGGCTACACCTTC	CSASSRGGYGYTF
NA	TRBV5-1	NA	TRBJ2-5	TGCGCCAGCAGCTTGGGACAGAATCAAGAGACCCAGTACTTC	CASSLGQNQETQYF
NA	TRBV5-8	NA	TRBJ2-5	TGTGCCAGCAGCGCGAAGCAAGGTTGGGCCCAGTACTTC	CASSAKQGWAQYF
NA	TRBV6-5	NA	TRBJ1-5	TGTGCCAGCAGCCTGATAGGGGATAGCAATCAGCCCCAGCATTTT	CASSLIGDSNQPQHF
NA	TRBV7-2	NA	TRBJ1-2	TGTGCCAGCAGCCCACCCACGGCACATTATTATGGCTACACCTTC	CASSPPTAHYYGYTF
NA	TRBV30	NA	TRBJ2-1	TGTGCCTGGAGTGTAGGGGTCCTGAAGAACAATGAGCAGTTCTTC	CAWSVGVLKNNEQFF
NA	TRBV19	NA	TRBJ2-5	TGTGCCAGTCGAGGTGGAGAGACCCAGTACTTC	CASRGGETQYF
NA	TRBV3-1/TRBV3-2	TRBD1	TRBJ1-1	TGTGCCAGCAGCCGGGGGACAGGGAACACTGAAGCTTTCTTT	CASSRGTGNTEAFF
NA	TRBV6-2/TRBV6-3	TRBD2	TRBJ2-1	TGTGCCAGCAGTCTTAGCGGGGCGGCGGATGAGCAGTTCTTC	CASSLSGAADEQFF
NA	TRBV5-1	NA	TRBJ1-1	TGCGCCAGCAGCTTGGAGTACGGGTATGGGGGCACTGAAGCTTTCTTT	CASSLEYGYGGTEAFF
NA	TRBV7-9	NA	TRBJ1-2	TGTGCCAGCAGCTCCGGGACACTCGGCTACACCTTC	CASSSGTLGYTF
NA	TRBV30	NA	TRBJ2-2	TGTGCCTGGAGTGTACACACTAGGGAATTAAACATTCACCGGGGAGCTGTTTTT	CAWSVHTRELNIHRGAVF
NA	TRBV24-1	NA	TRBJ2-5	TGTGCCACCAGTGATTTGCATGAAGAGACCCAGTACTTC	CATSDLHEETQYF
NA	TRBV19	NA	TRBJ2-3	TGTGCCAGTAGTTTCGGCCGGCGCACAGATACGCAGTATTTT	CASSFGRRTDTQYF
NA	TRBV30	NA	TRBJ1-2	TGTGCCTGGAGGAACTATGGCTACACCTTC	CAWRNYGYTF
NA	TRBV6-4	NA	TRBJ1-2	TGTGCCAGCAGTGACTCCGTGTCGAGGGTCTCGGGGTCTAACTATGGCTACACCTTC	CASSDSVSRVSGSNYGYTF
NA	TRBV30	NA	TRBJ2-7	TGTGCCTGGAGATTCCCGGGCCCAACCTACGAGCAGTACTTC	CAWRFPGPTYEQYF
NA	TRBV6-2/TRBV6-3	TRBD1	TRBJ1-1	TGTGCCAGCAGTCAAACGACAGGGGAAGCTTTCTTT	CASSQTTGEAFF
NA	TRBV6-5	NA	TRBJ1-1	TGTGCCAGCAGTTACTCGGGCAGTGAAGCTTTCTTT	CASSYSGSEAFF
NA	TRBV5-1	TRBD1	TRBJ2-1	TGCGCCAGCATGGGACAGTCCAGTAGTAATGAGCAGTTCTTC	CASMGQSSSNEQFF
NA	TRBV24-1	NA	TRBJ2-5	TGTGCCACCAGAGGAACAGAAAGTGAGACCCAGTACTTC	CATRGTESETQYF
NA	TRBV5-1	NA	TRBJ1-2	TGCGCCAGCAGCTTGAAGGTGCCGGGACAATTGAGGACCCTTGATAACTATGGCTACACCTTC	CASSLKVPGQLRTLDNYGYTF
NA	TRBV7-9	NA	TRBJ2-5	TGTGCCAGCCAAGAAGGAGAGACCCAGTACTTC	CASQEGETQYF
once	TRBV7-3	NA	TRBJ2-5	TGTGCCAGCAGCTTAACGAGTCAGAGGGGCGGGCGCCAAGAGACCCAGTACTTC	CASSLTSQRGGRQETQYF
once	TRBV6-6	TRBD1	TRBJ1-2	TGTGCCAGCAGTCCCGCCCGAAGGACAGGGGAATATGATGGCTACACCTTC	CASSPARRTGEYDGYTF
NA	TRBV6-6	NA	TRBJ1-2	TGTGCCAGCAGTTACCTTGGGGTGACTAACTATGGCTACACCTTC	CASSYLGVTNYGYTF
NA	TRBV19	NA	TRBJ1-6	TGTGCCAGTGGTGGACCTTCAGGCCAGGGATATTCACCCCTCCACTTT	CASGGPSGQGYSPLHF
NA	TRBV4-1	NA	TRBJ1-1	TGCGCCAGCAGCCTTCCCGGGTGGAACACTGAAGCTTTCTTT	CASSLPGWNTEAFF
NA	TRBV29-1	NA	TRBJ1-2	TGCAGCGTTGAAGAAGTGGGGGCCGCCGGTGGCTACACCTTC	CSVEEVGAAGGYTF
NA	TRBV5-1	NA	TRBJ1-1	TGCGCCAGCAGCTTGGTCCCCACAGATGAAGCTTTCTTT	CASSLVPTDEAFF
NA	TRBV5-1	NA	TRBJ1-4	TGCGCCAGCAGCCCCCAGCTGTCAACTAATGAAAAACTGTTTTTT	CASSPQLSTNEKLFF
NA	TRBV6-4	NA	TRBJ2-3	TGTGCCAGCAGTAAGACTATGACTAGCACAGATACGCAGTATTTT	CASSKTMTSTDTQYF
few	TRBV4-1	TRBD2	TRBJ2-3	TGCGCCAGCAGCCAACGGGGGGACTACCCAGATACGCAGTATTTT	CASSQRGDYPDTQYF
few	TRBV6-6	TRBD1	TRBJ2-3	TGTGCCAGCAGCCCGGGACAGACAGATACGCAGTATTTT	CASSPGQTDTQYF
NA	TRBV6-6	NA	TRBJ2-6	TGTGCCATCTCCCCCAGAACTGGGGCCAACGTCCTGACTTTC	CAISPRTGANVLTF